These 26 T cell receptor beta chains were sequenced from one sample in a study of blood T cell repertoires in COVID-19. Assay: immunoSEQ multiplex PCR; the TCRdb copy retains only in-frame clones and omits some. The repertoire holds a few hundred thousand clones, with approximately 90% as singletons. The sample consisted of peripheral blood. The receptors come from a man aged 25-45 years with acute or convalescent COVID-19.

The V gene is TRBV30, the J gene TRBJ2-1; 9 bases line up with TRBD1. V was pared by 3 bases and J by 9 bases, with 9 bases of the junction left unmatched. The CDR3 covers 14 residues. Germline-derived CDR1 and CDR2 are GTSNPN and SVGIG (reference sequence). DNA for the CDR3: TGTGCCTGGAGCCCCGGGACAGGGCAGCGTGAGCAGTTCTTC. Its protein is CAWSPGTGQREQFF.

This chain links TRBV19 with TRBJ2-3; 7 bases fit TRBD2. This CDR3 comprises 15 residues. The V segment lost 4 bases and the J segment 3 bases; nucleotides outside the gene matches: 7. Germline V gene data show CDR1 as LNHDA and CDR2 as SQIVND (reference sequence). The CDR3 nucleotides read TGTGCCAGTAGTAATCGGGGGGAATGGACAGATACGCAGTATTTT. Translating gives CASSNRGEWTDTQYF.

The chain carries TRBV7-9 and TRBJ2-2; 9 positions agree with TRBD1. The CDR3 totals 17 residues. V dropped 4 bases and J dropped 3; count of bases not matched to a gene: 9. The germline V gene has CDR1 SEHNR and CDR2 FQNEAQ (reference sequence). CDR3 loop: CASSSGTGIPDTGELFF. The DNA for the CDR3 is TGTGCCAGCAGCTCGGGGACAGGGATACCAGACACCGGGGAGCTGTTTTTT.

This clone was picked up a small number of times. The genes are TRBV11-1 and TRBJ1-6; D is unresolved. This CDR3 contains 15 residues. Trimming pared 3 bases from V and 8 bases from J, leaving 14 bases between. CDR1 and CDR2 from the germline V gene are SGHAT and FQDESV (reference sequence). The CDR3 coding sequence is TGTGCCAGCAGCTTTCGGAGGCAGAGGGATTCACCCCTCCACTTT. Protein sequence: CASSFRRQRDSPLHF.

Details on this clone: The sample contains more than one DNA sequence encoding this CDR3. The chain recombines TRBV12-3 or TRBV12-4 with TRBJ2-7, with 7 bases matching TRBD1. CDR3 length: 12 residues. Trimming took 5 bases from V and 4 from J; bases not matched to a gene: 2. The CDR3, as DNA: TGTGCCAGCAGTCTGACAGGGTACGAGCAGTACTTC. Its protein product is CASSLTGYEQYF.

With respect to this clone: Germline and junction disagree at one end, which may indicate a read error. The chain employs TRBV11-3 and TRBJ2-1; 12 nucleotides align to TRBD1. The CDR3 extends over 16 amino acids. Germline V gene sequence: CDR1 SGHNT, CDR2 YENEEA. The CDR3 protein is CASSPTGTGGYDEQFF. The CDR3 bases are TGTGCCAGCAGTCCAACCGGGACAGGGGGCTACGATGAGCAGTTCTTC. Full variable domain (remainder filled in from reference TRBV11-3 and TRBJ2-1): EAGVVQSPRYKIIEKKQPVAFWCNPISGHNTLYWYLQNLGQGPELLIRYENEEAVDDSQLPKDRFSAERLKGVDSTLKIQPAELGDSAVYLCASSPTGTGGYDEQFFGPGTRLTVL.

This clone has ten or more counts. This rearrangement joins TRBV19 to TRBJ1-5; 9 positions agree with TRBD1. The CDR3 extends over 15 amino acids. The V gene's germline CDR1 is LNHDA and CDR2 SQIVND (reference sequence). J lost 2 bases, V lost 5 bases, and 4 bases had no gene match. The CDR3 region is CASSDGTGRNQPQHF. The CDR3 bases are TGTGCCAGTAGTGATGGGACAGGGCGCAATCAGCCCCAGCATTTT.

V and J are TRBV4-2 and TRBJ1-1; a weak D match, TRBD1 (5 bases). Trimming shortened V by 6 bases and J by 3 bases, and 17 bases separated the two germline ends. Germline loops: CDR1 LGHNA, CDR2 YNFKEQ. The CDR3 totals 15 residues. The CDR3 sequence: CASRHQSQGYTEAFF. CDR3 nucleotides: TGTGCCAGCAGGCATCAGTCCCAGGGCTACACTGAAGCTTTCTTT.

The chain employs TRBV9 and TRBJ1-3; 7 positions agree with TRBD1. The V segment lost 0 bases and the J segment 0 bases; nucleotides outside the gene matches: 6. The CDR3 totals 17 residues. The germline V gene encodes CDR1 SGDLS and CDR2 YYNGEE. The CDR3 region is CASSVGGTANSGNTIYF. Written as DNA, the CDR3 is TGTGCCAGCAGCGTAGGTGGGACAGCGAACTCTGGAAACACCATATATTTT.

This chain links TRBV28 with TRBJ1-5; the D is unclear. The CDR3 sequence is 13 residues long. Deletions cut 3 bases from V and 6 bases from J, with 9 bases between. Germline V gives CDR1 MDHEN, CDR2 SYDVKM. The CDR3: CASSLEAFQPQHF. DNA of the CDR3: TGTGCCAGCAGTTTGGAGGCTTTTCAGCCCCAGCATTTT.

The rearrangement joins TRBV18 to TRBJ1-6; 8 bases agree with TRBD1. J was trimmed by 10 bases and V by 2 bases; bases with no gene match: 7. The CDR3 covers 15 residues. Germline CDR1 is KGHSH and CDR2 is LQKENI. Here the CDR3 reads CASSPVATGGSPLHF. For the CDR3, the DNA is TGTGCCAGCTCACCAGTGGCAACAGGGGGATCACCCCTCCACTTT.

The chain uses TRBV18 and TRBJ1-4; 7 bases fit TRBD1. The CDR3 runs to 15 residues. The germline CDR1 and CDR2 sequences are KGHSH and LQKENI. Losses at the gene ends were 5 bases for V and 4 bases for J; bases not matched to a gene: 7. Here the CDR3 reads CASSTLGTDNEKLFF. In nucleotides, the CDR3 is TGTGCCAGCTCAACCCTCGGGACAGATAATGAAAAACTGTTTTTT.

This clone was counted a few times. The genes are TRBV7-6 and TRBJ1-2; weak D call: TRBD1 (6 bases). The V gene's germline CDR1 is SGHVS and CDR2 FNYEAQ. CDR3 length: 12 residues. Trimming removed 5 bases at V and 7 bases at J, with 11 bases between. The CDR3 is CASSNQGGGYTF. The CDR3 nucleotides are TGTGCCAGCAGCAACCAAGGGGGTGGCTACACCTTC.

The CDR3 region is CASSSTGGTYEQYF. The CDR3 nucleotides read TGTGCCAGTAGTTCAACAGGGGGGACCTACGAGCAGTACTTC. The genes are TRBV19 and TRBJ2-7, with TRBD1 matching over 8 bases. Germline assignment: CDR1 LNHDA and CDR2 SQIVND (reference sequence). The ends lost 5 bases at V and 2 bases at J; junction bases unmatched: 5. The CDR3 spans 14 residues.

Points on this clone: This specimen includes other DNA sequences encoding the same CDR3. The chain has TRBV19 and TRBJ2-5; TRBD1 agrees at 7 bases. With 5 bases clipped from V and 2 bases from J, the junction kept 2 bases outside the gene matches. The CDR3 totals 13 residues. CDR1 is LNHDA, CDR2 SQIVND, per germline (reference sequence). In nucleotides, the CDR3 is TGTGCCAGTAGTCCGGGACAGCAAGAGACCCAGTACTTC. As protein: CASSPGQQETQYF.

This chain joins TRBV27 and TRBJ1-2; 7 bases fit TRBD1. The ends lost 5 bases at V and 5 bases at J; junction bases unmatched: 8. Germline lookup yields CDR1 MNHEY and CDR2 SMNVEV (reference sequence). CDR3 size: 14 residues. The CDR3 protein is CASSKTGTAYGYTF. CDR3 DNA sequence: TGTGCCAGCAGTAAAACCGGGACAGCTTATGGCTACACCTTC.

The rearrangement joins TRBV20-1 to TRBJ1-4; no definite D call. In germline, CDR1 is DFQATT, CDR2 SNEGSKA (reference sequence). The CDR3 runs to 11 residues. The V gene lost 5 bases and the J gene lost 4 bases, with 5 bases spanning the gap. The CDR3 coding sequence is TGCAGTGCTCTCGGTAATGAAAAACTGTTTTTT. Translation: CSALGNEKLFF.

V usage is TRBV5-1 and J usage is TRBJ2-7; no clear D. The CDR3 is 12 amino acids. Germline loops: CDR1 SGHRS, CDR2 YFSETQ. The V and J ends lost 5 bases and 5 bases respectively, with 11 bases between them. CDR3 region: CASSLTEHEQYF. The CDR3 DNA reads TGCGCCAGCAGTTTAACAGAACACGAGCAGTACTTC. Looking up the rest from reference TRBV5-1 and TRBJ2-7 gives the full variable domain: KAGVTQTPRYLIKTRGQQVTLSCSPISGHRSVSWYQQTPGQGLQFLFEYFSETQRNKGNFPGRFSGRQFSNSRSEMNVSTLELGDSALYLCASSLTEHEQYFGPGTRLTVT.

This CDR3 reads CATSGTADNEQFF. The CDR3 nucleotides are TGTGCCACCAGCGGGACAGCCGACAATGAGCAGTTCTTC. The V gene is TRBV24-1, the J gene TRBJ2-1, with 7 bases identical to TRBD1. J lost 5 bases, V lost 7 bases, and 4 bases had no gene match. Per the germline V gene, CDR1 is KGHDR and CDR2 is SFDVKD. The CDR3 contains 13 residues.

CDR3 sequence reads: CAWSVMGGQPQHF. The CDR3 DNA is TGTGCCTGGAGTGTTATGGGGGGTCAGCCCCAGCATTTT. J is TRBJ1-5 and V is TRBV30, with D maybe TRBD1 (5 bases). CDR1 and CDR2 (germline): GTSNPN, SVGIG (reference sequence). The V gene lost 0 bases and the J gene lost 6 bases, with 9 bases spanning the gap. This CDR3 region has 13 residues.

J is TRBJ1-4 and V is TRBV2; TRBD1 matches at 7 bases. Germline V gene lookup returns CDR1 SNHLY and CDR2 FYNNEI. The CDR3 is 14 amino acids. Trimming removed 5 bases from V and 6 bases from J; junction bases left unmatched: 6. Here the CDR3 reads CASSMTGIDEKLFF. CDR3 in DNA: TGTGCCAGCAGTATGACAGGGATCGATGAAAAACTGTTTTTT.

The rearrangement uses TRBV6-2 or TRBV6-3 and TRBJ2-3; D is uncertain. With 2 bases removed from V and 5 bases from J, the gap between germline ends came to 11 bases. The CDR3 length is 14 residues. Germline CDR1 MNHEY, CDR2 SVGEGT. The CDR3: CASSYPSWLDTQYF. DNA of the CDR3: TGTGCCAGCAGTTACCCCTCTTGGCTAGATACGCAGTATTTT.

The CDR3 DNA is TGTGCCTGGAGTAGCGGGAGGGCCTCGATTCAGTACTTC. This encodes CAWSSGRASIQYF. This chain links TRBV30 with TRBJ2-4, with 10 nucleotides matching TRBD2. CDR1 is GTSNPN, CDR2 SVGIG, per germline (reference sequence). CDR3 length equals 13 residues. V was clipped by 2 bases and J by 10 bases; unmatched bases: 5.

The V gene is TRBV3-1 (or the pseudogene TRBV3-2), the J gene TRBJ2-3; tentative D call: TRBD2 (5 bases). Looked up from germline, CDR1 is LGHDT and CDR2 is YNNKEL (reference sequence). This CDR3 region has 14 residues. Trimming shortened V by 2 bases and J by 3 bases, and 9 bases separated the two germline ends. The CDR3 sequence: CASSQQQRTDTQYF. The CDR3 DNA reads TGTGCCAGCAGCCAACAGCAGCGGACAGATACGCAGTATTTT.

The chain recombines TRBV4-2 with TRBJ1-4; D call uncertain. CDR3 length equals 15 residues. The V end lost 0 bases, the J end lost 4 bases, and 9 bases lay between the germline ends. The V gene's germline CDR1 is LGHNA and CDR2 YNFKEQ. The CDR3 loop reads CASSQDTRGNEKLFF. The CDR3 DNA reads TGTGCCAGCAGCCAAGATACCCGGGGTAATGAAAAACTGTTTTTT.

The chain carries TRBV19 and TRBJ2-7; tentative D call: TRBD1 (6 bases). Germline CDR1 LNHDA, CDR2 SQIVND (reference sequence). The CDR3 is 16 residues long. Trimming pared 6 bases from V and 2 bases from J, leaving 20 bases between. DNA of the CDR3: TGTGCCAGTAGCTCATCCGGTAGGGACACGGCCTACGAGCAGTACTTC. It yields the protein CASSSSGRDTAYEQYF.